This T cell receptor beta chain was identified in a study of T cells in Graves' hyperthyroidism and ophthalmopathy. About the study: Any treatment followed the collection of peripheral blood at initial diagnosis.

This clonotype was counted only a few times. There were TCR beta CDR3 regions amplified from RNA transcripts. With the HTBI primer set, the TCR CDR3 went through a first round of RT-PCR. Using its own MiXCR run on the multiplex PCR reads, TCRdb lists one record per CDR3 protein. Among over 450,000 distinct CDR3 sequences listed, approximately 17% were seen once. V lost 5 bases and J lost 0; bases outside the gene matches: 16. In germline, CDR1 is SGHTA, CDR2 FQGNSA. This CDR3 has 19 residues. The sample was blood. The clonotype was recovered from a woman in her late teens or twenties with Graves' ophthalmopathy. The chain joins TRBV7-2 to TRBJ1-5; 7 bases are shared with TRBD1. The CDR3 region has the DNA TGTGCCAGCAGCGGACGGGGGGACAGCCGATGGGATAGCAATCAGCCCCAGCATTTT. Residues: CASSGRGDSRWDSNQPQHF.